The rows below give T cell receptor beta chains drawn from one sample of a study of CD8 T cells in Susac syndrome. TCRdb reprocessed the immunoSEQ multiplex PCR reads with MiXCR, giving one entry per CDR3 protein. The sample lists about 300,000 distinct CDR3 sequences, 70% to 90% occurring once. Material for sequencing was CD8+ T cells from PBMCs. These receptors all come from a human donor with multiple sclerosis. Each CDR3 is given with its conserved first and last residue. The D gene is left open where the match is weak. Clone size is not always given. Where it is, it says once, few, many or a class for expanded clones.

J	length	D	V	size	DNA	CDR3
TRBJ1-1	14	-	TRBV19	-	TGTGCCAGTAGTATTGTGACATATGACACTGAAGCTTTCTTT	CASSIVTYDTEAFF
TRBJ2-7	14	-	TRBV20-1	-	TGCAGTGCTAGGCCCGTGGCGGGGATCTACGAGCAGTACTTC	CSARPVAGIYEQYF
TRBJ1-1	14	-	TRBV12-3/TRBV12-4	-	TGTGCCAGCAGTTTAAACGGACCCAACACTGAAGCTTTCTTT	CASSLNGPNTEAFF
TRBJ2-7	15	-	TRBV13	-	TGTGCCAGCAGCCCAGGAGGGGACTTCTCCTACGAGCAGTACTTC	CASSPGGDFSYEQYF
TRBJ1-1	17	-	TRBV7-6	-	TGTGCCAGCAGCTCTCCCAGCACCGAACAGGGAAACACTGAAGCTTTCTTT	CASSSPSTEQGNTEAFF
TRBJ2-7	13	-	TRBV30	once	TGTGCCTGGAGTGTAAGGAACCGCCACGAGCAGTACTTC	CAWSVRNRHEQYF
TRBJ2-1	14	-	TRBV6-2/TRBV6-3	-	TGTGCCAGCAGTTACGGGGGGACCTACAATGAGCAGTTCTTC	CASSYGGTYNEQFF
TRBJ2-5	12	-	TRBV7-9	-	TGTGCCAGCAGCGGCTCGGGGGAGACCCAGTACTTC	CASSGSGETQYF
TRBJ2-1	14	TRBD2	TRBV27	-	TGTGCCAGCAGTGGACTAGCGGCTTACAATGAGCAGTTCTTC	CASSGLAAYNEQFF
TRBJ1-6	14	-	TRBV3-1	-	TGTGCCAGCAGCCAGGACAGCGACAATTCACCCCTCCACTTT	CASSQDSDNSPLHF
TRBJ2-2	18	-	TRBV6-2/TRBV6-3	-	TGTGCCAGCAGTTTGTTGATAGAAGGGTGGGGAAGGATCGGGGAGCTGTTTTTT	CASSLLIEGWGRIGELFF
TRBJ2-6	14	-	TRBV27	-	TGTGCCAGCAGTTGGTCGGGAGGGGCCAACGTCCTGACTTTC	CASSWSGGANVLTF
TRBJ1-1	15	-	TRBV19	once	TGTGCCAGTAGTATTCCAGGGGACATGAACACTGAAGCTTTCTTT	CASSIPGDMNTEAFF
TRBJ2-7	15	-	TRBV7-2	-	TGTGCCAGCAGCGCCGTAGGTACAGCCTCCTACGAGCAGTACTTC	CASSAVGTASYEQYF
TRBJ2-1	15	TRBD2	TRBV19	few	TGTGCCAGTAGCTTGACTAGCGGCCTATACAATGAGCAGTTCTTC	CASSLTSGLYNEQFF
TRBJ2-3	15	TRBD2	TRBV5-6	-	TGTGCCAGCAGCTTTGGGGCGGGAGGGGCAGATACGCAGTATTTT	CASSFGAGGADTQYF
TRBJ2-3	15	-	TRBV13	-	TGTGCCAGCAGCCCCCTCAGTCCAGGGGCAGATACGCAGTATTTT	CASSPLSPGADTQYF
TRBJ2-7	14	-	TRBV19	few	TGTGCCAGTAGTATAGGGCAGGGAACCTACGAGCAGTACTTC	CASSIGQGTYEQYF
TRBJ2-6	19	TRBD2	TRBV5-1	-	TGCGCCAGCAGCGTGGACCCTAGCGGGAGTTTATCTGGGGCCAACGTCCTGACTTTC	CASSVDPSGSLSGANVLTF
TRBJ2-4	15	TRBD1	TRBV28	-	TGTGCCACCCAGACCCTGGACAGGGGAGAAAACATTCAGTACTTC	CATQTLDRGENIQYF
TRBJ1-3	14	-	TRBV27	-	TGTGCCAGCAGTTTATCCTTCTCTGGAAACACCATATATTTT	CASSLSFSGNTIYF
TRBJ2-7	13	-	TRBV28	-	TGTGCCAGCAGAAGGGCCGGGGGCTACGAGCAGTACTTC	CASRRAGGYEQYF
TRBJ1-1	15	-	TRBV7-6	-	TGTGCCAGCAGCTCCTTTGTGGGGCCTAACACTGAAGCTTTCTTT	CASSSFVGPNTEAFF
TRBJ2-3	11	-	TRBV28	-	TGTGCCAGCAGCCCTAGCAATACGCAGTATTTT	CASSPSNTQYF
TRBJ2-4	16	-	TRBV14	-	TGTGCCAGCAGCTCCCCTTACGGGTGGTCCAAAAACATTCAGTACTTC	CASSSPYGWSKNIQYF
TRBJ2-1	15	-	TRBV7-9	-	TGTGCCAGCAGCTTCGGACCGGACAGCTCCAATGAGCAGTTCTTC	CASSFGPDSSNEQFF
TRBJ2-1	15	TRBD2	TRBV19	once	TGTGCCAGTAGCATAGCGGGAGGGAGAAACAATGAGCAGTTCTTC	CASSIAGGRNNEQFF
TRBJ2-2	16	TRBD2	TRBV19	-	TGTGCCAGTAGTATATCGGGGAGGGCCCTAGCCGGGGAGCTGTTTTTT	CASSISGRALAGELFF
TRBJ1-2	12	-	TRBV7-9	-	TGTGCCAGCAGCTCCTTGGGATATGGCTACACCTTC	CASSSLGYGYTF
TRBJ2-7	16	TRBD2	TRBV4-3	once	TGCGCCAGCAGCCAAGATGCTAGCGGGCTAACCTACGAGCAGTACTTC	CASSQDASGLTYEQYF
TRBJ2-5	15	TRBD2	TRBV4-3	-	TGCGCCAGCAGCCAGACTAGCGGGACCGAAGAGACCCAGTACTTC	CASSQTSGTEETQYF
TRBJ2-7	14	TRBD1	TRBV4-3	-	TGCGCCAGCAGCTCCTACAGGGGAACCTACGAGCAGTACTTC	CASSSYRGTYEQYF
TRBJ2-1	15	TRBD2	TRBV5-6	-	TGTGCCAGCACCGAACTAGCGGGAGCCGACAATGAGCAGTTCTTC	CASTELAGADNEQFF
TRBJ2-2	17	-	TRBV4-1	few	TGCGCCAGCAGCCGTTTTATTTGGCATCTCTACACCGGGGAGCTGTTTTTT	CASSRFIWHLYTGELFF
TRBJ2-1	15	-	TRBV9	-	TGTGCCAGCAGCGTAGAGCGGGCGCAGTACAATGAGCAGTTCTTC	CASSVERAQYNEQFF
TRBJ2-1	19	TRBD2	TRBV7-2	few	TGTGCCAGCAGCTTAATCCTAGCGGGAGGCCCTATTAACTACAATGAGCAGTTCTTC	CASSLILAGGPINYNEQFF
TRBJ2-7	14	-	TRBV11-2	few	TGTGCCAGCAGCTTCGGACCCAATTCCTACGAGCAGTACTTC	CASSFGPNSYEQYF
TRBJ2-7	14	TRBD1	TRBV11-2	few	TGTGCCAGCACTTCACCGGGACAGCCCTACGAGCAGTACTTC	CASTSPGQPYEQYF
TRBJ1-1	16	-	TRBV28	-	TGTGCCAGCAGGGCTATGGCCGGGGGCTACAACACTGAAGCTTTCTTT	CASRAMAGGYNTEAFF
TRBJ2-3	18	-	TRBV6-5	-	TGTGCCAGCAGTTACCACCGTTTGGATAGCGGAAGCACAGATACGCAGTATTTT	CASSYHRLDSGSTDTQYF
TRBJ2-7	14	-	TRBV29-1	-	TGCAGCGTTGAAATGAGGGACCACTGGTACGAGCAGTACTTC	CSVEMRDHWYEQYF
TRBJ2-3	14	-	TRBV9	-	TGTGCCAGCAGCGCCCGGGGAGTAGAAGTAGCGCAGTATTTT	CASSARGVEVAQYF
TRBJ1-5	17	TRBD1	TRBV7-2	-	TGTGCCAGCAGCTTAACAGGGGCGCGAGGCCCTATCAAGCCCCAGCATTTT	CASSLTGARGPIKPQHF
TRBJ2-7	14	-	TRBV7-9	-	TGTGCCAGCAGCTTAGACAGGGAGCCCTACGAGCAGTACTTC	CASSLDREPYEQYF
TRBJ2-7	14	TRBD2	TRBV5-4	-	TGTGCCAGCAGCTATGCTAGCGGGGGGTACGAGCAGTACTTC	CASSYASGGYEQYF
TRBJ2-7	15	-	TRBV9	-	TGTGCCAGCAGCGTAGGGTTCCCGAGCTCCTACGAGCAGTACTTC	CASSVGFPSSYEQYF
TRBJ1-2	15	TRBD1	TRBV12-5	-	TGTGCTAGTGGTTCTTCCGGGACAGGGGGCCAAGGCTACACCTTC	CASGSSGTGGQGYTF
TRBJ2-6	15	-	TRBV4-1	-	TGCGCCAGCAGCCTGGGACCGCTCGGGGCCAACGTCCTGACTTTC	CASSLGPLGANVLTF
TRBJ2-1	12	-	TRBV4-3	-	TGCGCCAGCAGCAGCGGGCCCAATGAGCAGTTCTTC	CASSSGPNEQFF
TRBJ1-3	13	-	TRBV28	-	TGTGCCAGCAGTTTTGCGGGGACTAACACCATATATTTT	CASSFAGTNTIYF
TRBJ2-2	15	-	TRBV2	-	TGTGCCAGCAGTGAAGCCCAGACGAACAGCGGGGAGCTGTTTTTT	CASSEAQTNSGELFF
TRBJ2-3	13	TRBD2	TRBV29-1	-	TGCAGCGTCCTAGCGGGAGAACGAGATACGCAGTATTTT	CSVLAGERDTQYF